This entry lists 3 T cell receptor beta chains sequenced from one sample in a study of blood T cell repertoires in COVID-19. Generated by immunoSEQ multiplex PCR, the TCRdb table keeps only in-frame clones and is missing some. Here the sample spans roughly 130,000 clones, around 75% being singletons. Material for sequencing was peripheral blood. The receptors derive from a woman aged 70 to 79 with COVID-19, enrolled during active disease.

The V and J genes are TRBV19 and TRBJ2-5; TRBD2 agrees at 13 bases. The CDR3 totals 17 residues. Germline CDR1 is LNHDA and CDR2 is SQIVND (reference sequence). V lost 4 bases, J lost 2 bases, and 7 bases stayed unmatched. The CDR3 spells CASSRLGLAGRQETQYF. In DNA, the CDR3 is TGTGCCAGTAGTAGGTTGGGACTAGCGGGGAGGCAAGAGACCCAGTACTTC.

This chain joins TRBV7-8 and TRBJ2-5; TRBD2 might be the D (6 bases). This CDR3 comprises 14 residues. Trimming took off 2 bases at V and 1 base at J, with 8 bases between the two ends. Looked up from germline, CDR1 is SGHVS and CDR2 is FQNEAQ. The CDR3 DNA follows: TGTGCCAGCAGCTTACGGGGGACCCAAGAGACCCAGTACTTC. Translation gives CASSLRGTQETQYF.

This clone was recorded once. The CDR3 here is CAWRATGGSGNTIYF. The CDR3 DNA is TGTGCCTGGAGGGCGACAGGGGGATCTGGAAACACCATATATTTT. The chain recombines TRBV30 with TRBJ1-3; 9 bases agree with TRBD1. V trimming: 3 bases; J trimming: 1 base; junction bases outside the gene matches: 4. CDR1 is GTSNPN, CDR2 SVGIG, per germline (reference sequence). This CDR3 contains 15 residues.